This TCR beta chain was profiled in a study of identical twins. MiXCR was run by TCRdb on the 5' RACE reads, yielding one entry per CDR3 protein. The table has more than 600,000 distinct CDR3 sequences, 15% to 20% seen once; the top ten hold less than 15%. The CDR3 is made up of 14 amino acids. CDR1 and CDR2 from the germline V gene are SGHRS and YFSETQ. With 3 bases removed from V and 5 bases from J, the gap between germline ends came to 14 bases. This clonotype was found once. This sample also belongs to another study, concerning T cells expressing NK-cell markers. That paper states: Where four donors were concerned, these clonotypes also led the CD3+CD56-NKG2C+ fraction. It was still unclear whether expanded NKG2C+ T cell clones were HCMV specific.

This chain joins TRBV5-1 and TRBJ2-5; D may be TRBD1 or TRBD2 (7 bases each). The origin of this receptor is a woman aged 18 to 35 in good health. The sample was PBMCs. The CDR3 DNA sequence: TGCGCCAGCAGCTGGGGAGGGGGCGCTGAGACCCAGTACTTC. This codes for CASSWGGGAETQYF.